This T cell receptor (beta chain) is from a study of read filtering for tumor transcriptome and immune sequencing. Looking at the study overall: About 8 patients were R-ISS I, some 15 were R-ISS II, over 5 were R-ISS III. DNase treatment preceded whole-transcriptome library preparation. Study outcomes and limitations: Approximately 87% of IR-seq clonotypes had a single read, yet these held about 3.5% of reads.

Sampling of bone marrow took place during active disease in every patient. Germline loops: CDR1 LGHDT, CDR2 YNNKEL (reference sequence). CDR3 length: 13 amino acids. V was pared by 3 bases and J by 8 bases, with 4 bases of the junction left unmatched. This clonotype occurred many times. Antigen: not known. From approximately 430 ng of RNA, a library with molecular barcoded alpha/delta and beta/gamma adaptors was made. TCRdb reprocessed the reads via MiXCR and lists one record per CDR3 protein. This sample has about 61,000 distinct CDR3 sequences, with about 21% found just once. The genes are TRBV3-1 and TRBJ2-1, with 7 bases that match TRBD2. This receptor was identified in a donor older than 35 with multiple myeloma. Source material: a population of CD138-negative cells sorted from bone marrow. The CDR3 here is CASSHATSDEQFF. CDR3 bases: TGTGCCAGCAGCCACGCAACTAGCGATGAGCAGTTCTTC.